These 10 T cell receptor beta chains originate from one sample sequenced in a study of vaccination effects on CD4 cells after COVID-19. Before sequencing, viral peptide pools were used by the ViraFEST assay to expand antigen-specific CD4+ T cells. Following 10 days of culture, CD4+ T cells were isolated. Either the mRNA-1273 or the BNT162b2 vaccine was given to participants as two doses. No antigen is known for these receptors. Profiled with immunoSEQ multiplex PCR; TCRdb holds only in-frame clones, not every one. The top ten clones hold roughly 1.9% of a sample with 30,000 to 40,000 clones, approximately 80% of them seen once. The starting material was CD4+ T cells from PBMCs cultured with HCoV-NL63 spike peptides, obtained after COVID-19 vaccination. All receptors derive from a human donor who received a COVID-19 vaccine. Some clones in this sample may be carry-over from other donors' samples.

V usage is TRBV5-1 and J usage is TRBJ2-1, with 7 bases matching TRBD1. V lost 4 bases and J lost 3; bases outside the gene matches: 7. Germline values: CDR1 SGHRS, CDR2 YFSETQ. The CDR3 runs to 15 residues. The CDR3 sequence is CASSQGDARYNEQFF. The CDR3 DNA reads as TGCGCCAGCAGCCAGGGGGACGCCCGCTACAATGAGCAGTTCTTC.

The chain combines TRBV4-3 with TRBJ2-7; 9 bases match TRBD1. V was pared by 5 bases and J by 7 bases, with 9 bases of the junction left unmatched. Per the germline V gene, CDR1 is LGHNA and CDR2 is YSLEER. CDR3 length equals 14 residues. CDR3 region: CASSYRDRDREQYV. DNA for the CDR3: TGCGCCAGCAGCTACCGGGACAGGGATCGGGAGCAGTACGTC.

CDR3 nucleotides: TGTGCCAGCAGCTTGATCGTAGTAGCAAACTATGGCTACACCTTC. This codes for CASSLIVVANYGYTF. The chain combines TRBV5-6 with TRBJ1-2; D ambiguous. This CDR3 has 15 amino acids. V was shortened by 1 base and J by 2 bases, with 12 bases between the two germline ends. CDR1 SGHDT and CDR2 YYEEEE come from the germline V gene.

This clone was seen only a few times. The J gene is TRBJ2-2, the V gene TRBV10-1; a possible D gene is TRBD1 (6 bases). The CDR3 sequence is 14 residues long. The V end lost 3 bases, the J end lost 4 bases, and 9 bases lay between the germline ends. Germline values: CDR1 WNHNN, CDR2 SYGVQD (reference sequence). The CDR3 DNA is TGCGCCAGCAGTGAACAGGGCCTCACCGGGGAGCTGTTTTTT. It codes for CASSEQGLTGELFF.

This chain connects TRBV5-1 to TRBJ1-1; 7 bases agree with TRBD1. The germline V gene encodes CDR1 SGHRS and CDR2 YFSETQ. The CDR3 contains 13 residues. J was trimmed by 7 bases and V by 2 bases; bases with no gene match: 5. This CDR3 is CASSFTGEDEAFF. The CDR3 DNA sequence: TGCGCCAGCAGCTTCACAGGGGAGGATGAAGCTTTCTTT. Full variable domain (remainder filled in from reference TRBV5-1 and TRBJ1-1): KAGVTQTPRYLIKTRGQQVTLSCSPISGHRSVSWYQQTPGQGLQFLFEYFSETQRNKGNFPGRFSGRQFSNSRSEMNVSTLELGDSALYLCASSFTGEDEAFFGQGTRLTVV.

This chain connects TRBV5-1 to TRBJ2-7, with a tentative D call TRBD2 (5 bases). The CDR3 consists of 13 residues. Trimming pared 0 bases from V and 6 bases from J, leaving 10 bases between. The germline CDR1 and CDR2 sequences are SGHRS and YFSETQ. DNA of the CDR3: TGCGCCAGCAGCTTGGGCGCGGGTGGCGAGCAGTACGTC. Residues: CASSLGAGGEQYV.

The chain uses TRBV2 and TRBJ1-1, with unresolved D. Per the germline V gene, CDR1 is SNHLY and CDR2 is FYNNEI. The CDR3 is 16 amino acids. V was trimmed by 3 bases and J by 0 bases, leaving 14 bases between them. CDR3 nucleotides: TGTGCCAGCAGTGACTCAGCCTACTTCATGAACACTGAAGCTTTCTTT. The encoded protein is CASSDSAYFMNTEAFF.

The CDR3 reads CATSDGQGGGNQPQHF. CDR3 in DNA: TGTGCCACCAGTGACGGACAGGGGGGGGGCAATCAGCCCCAGCATTTT. V gene TRBV24-1 combines with J gene TRBJ1-5; 10 nucleotides align to TRBD1. V shed 4 bases, J shed 2 bases, and the junction held 4 bases outside the gene matches. Germline V gene lookup returns CDR1 KGHDR and CDR2 SFDVKD. This CDR3 is built from 16 residues.

The rearrangement links TRBV29-1 to TRBJ1-5; 7 nucleotides line up with TRBD1. The J segment lost 1 base and the V segment lost 6 bases, leaving 3 bases of the junction unmatched. Germline V gives CDR1 SQVTM, CDR2 ANQGSEA. CDR3 length: 13 residues. CDR3 residues: CSVQTGSNQPQHF. DNA of the CDR3: TGCAGCGTCCAGACAGGGAGCAATCAGCCCCAGCATTTT. The whole variable domain, remainder taken from reference TRBV29-1 and TRBJ1-5, is SAVISQKPSRDICQRGTSLTIQCQVDSQVTMMFWYRQQPGQSLTLIATANQGSEATYESGFVIDKFPISRPNLTFSTLTVSNMSPEDSSIYLCSVQTGSNQPQHFGDGTRLSIL.

V gene TRBV5-6 combines with J gene TRBJ2-3; 8 bases line up with TRBD2. This CDR3 is 14 amino acids long. Germline values: CDR1 SGHDT, CDR2 YYEEEE. The trim removed 2 bases at V and 4 bases at J, leaving 3 bases unmatched. CDR3 nucleotides: TGTGCCAGCAGCTTCGGTAGCGGGGCAGATACGCAGTATTTT. Its translation is CASSFGSGADTQYF.